The present T cell receptor beta chain was sequenced within a study of prognosis after radiotherapy for stage I lung cancer. Overall study: The study recorded squamous cell carcinoma in roughly 7 patients and adenocarcinoma in about a dozen.

The sample holds many counts of this clonotype. Two rounds of multiplex PCR amplified TCR beta CDR3 from genomic DNA. First-round PCR used primers specific to each TRBV and TRBJ gene. One entry per CDR3 protein, called by TCRdb with MiXCR from the multiplex PCR reads. The table includes some 38,000 distinct CDR3 sequences, around 22% detected once. The germline V gene encodes CDR1 SGDLS and CDR2 YYNGEE. This CDR3 comprises 15 residues. V was clipped by 0 bases and J by 6 bases, with 14 bases between them. The sequenced sample was PBMCs, obtained before or after stereotactic body radiation therapy (not recorded which). The chain uses TRBV9 and TRBJ2-3; D unclear. This TCR was sampled from a donor aged 50 or older with non-small cell lung cancer. The CDR3 nucleotides read TGTGCCAGCAGCGTAGCCAACGACCGGGCCGATACGCAGTATTTT. Translated, it gives CASSVANDRADTQYF.